This T cell receptor (beta chain) came from a study of spatial heterogeneity in lung cancer. Overall study context: More beta-chain than alpha-chain sequences were consistently detected.

By share of the sample, this clonotype is medium-sized. Its antigen is undetermined. All TCR cDNA molecules were individually tagged with a unique molecular identifier. TCRdb independently ran MiXCR on the 5' RACE reads; one entry per CDR3 protein. The repertoire holds roughly 3,500 distinct CDR3 sequences, with under 10% as singletons. Germline V CDR1 and CDR2: MNHEY, SMNVEV (reference sequence). There are 17 residues in the CDR3. The V end lost 6 bases, the J end lost 0 bases, and 18 bases lay between the germline ends. General study results and limits: Counts of expanded alpha and beta TCRs within tumors tracked the tumor nonsynonymous mutation count.

Sample time point: sample taken at primary tumor resection. The cohort: under 80 early-stage, untreated non-small cell lung cancer patients. The sequenced material consisted of unsorted whole RNA from tumor, nontumor lung or frozen PBMC. The receptor's source is a male donor with early-stage non-small cell lung cancer. The sample here was lung tumor tissue, taken at surgery. This sequence joins TRBV27 and TRBJ1-5; D is perhaps TRBD1 (6 bases). DNA of the CDR3: TGTGCCAGCAGCACCCGGGACACGGCTTATAGCAATCAGCCCCAGCATTTT. Translating it yields CASSTRDTAYSNQPQHF.